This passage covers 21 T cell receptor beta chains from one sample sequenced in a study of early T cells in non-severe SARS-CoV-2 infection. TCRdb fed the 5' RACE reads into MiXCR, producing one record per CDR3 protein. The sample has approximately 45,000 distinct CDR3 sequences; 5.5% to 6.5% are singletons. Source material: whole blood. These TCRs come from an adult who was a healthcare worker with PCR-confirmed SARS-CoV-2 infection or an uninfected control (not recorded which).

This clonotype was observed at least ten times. This CDR3 is CSARDLRDSPLHF. Here the CDR3 DNA reads TGCAGTGCTAGAGATCTCAGGGATTCACCCCTCCACTTT. The chain combines TRBV20-1 with TRBJ1-6; D is perhaps TRBD1 (5 bases). V lost 0 bases to trimming and J lost 8 bases, with 8 bases between them. CDR1 DFQATT and CDR2 SNEGSKA come from the germline V gene (reference sequence). This CDR3 is 13 amino acids long.

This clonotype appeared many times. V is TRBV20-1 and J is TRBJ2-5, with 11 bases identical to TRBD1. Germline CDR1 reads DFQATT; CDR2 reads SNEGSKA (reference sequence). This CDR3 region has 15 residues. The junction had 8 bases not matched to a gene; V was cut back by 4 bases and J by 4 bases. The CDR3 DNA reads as TGCAGTGCTATGGGACAGGGGGATAAGGTAGAGACCCAGTACTTC. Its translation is CSAMGQGDKVETQYF.

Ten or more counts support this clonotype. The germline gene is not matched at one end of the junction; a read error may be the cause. In DNA form, the CDR3 reads TGTGCCAGCAGTCTTCACGGAACCTACGAACAGTACTTC. Protein sequence: CASSLHGTYEQYF. The chain joins TRBV6-1 to TRBJ2-7; D gene uncertain. The CDR3 covers 13 residues. Germline V gene sequence: CDR1 MNHNS, CDR2 SASEGT.

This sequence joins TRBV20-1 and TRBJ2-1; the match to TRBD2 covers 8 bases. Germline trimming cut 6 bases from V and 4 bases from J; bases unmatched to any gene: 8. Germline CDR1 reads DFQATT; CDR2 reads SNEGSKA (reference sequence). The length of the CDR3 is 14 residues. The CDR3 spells CSAASGSGYNEQFF. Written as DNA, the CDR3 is TGCAGTGCCGCTAGCGGGTCGGGGTACAATGAGCAGTTCTTC.

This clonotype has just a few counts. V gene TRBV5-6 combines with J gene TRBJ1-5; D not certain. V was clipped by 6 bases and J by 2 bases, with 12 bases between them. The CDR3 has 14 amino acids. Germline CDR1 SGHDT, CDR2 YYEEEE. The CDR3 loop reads CASTLEGGNQPQHF. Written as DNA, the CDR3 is TGTGCCAGCACCCTGGAGGGTGGCAATCAGCCCCAGCATTTT.

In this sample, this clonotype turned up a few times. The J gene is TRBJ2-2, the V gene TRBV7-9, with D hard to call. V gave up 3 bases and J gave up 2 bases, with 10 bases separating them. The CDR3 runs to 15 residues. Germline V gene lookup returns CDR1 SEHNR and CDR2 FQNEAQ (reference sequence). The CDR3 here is CASSLEGINTGELFF. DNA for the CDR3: TGTGCCAGCAGCTTGGAAGGAATAAACACCGGGGAGCTGTTTTTT. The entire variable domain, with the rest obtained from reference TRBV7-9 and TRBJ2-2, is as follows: DTGVSQNPRHKITKRGQNVTFRCDPISEHNRLYWYRQTLGQGPEFLTYFQNEAQLEKSRLLSDRFSAERPKGSFSTLEIQRTEQGDSAMYLCASSLEGINTGELFFGEGSRLTVL.

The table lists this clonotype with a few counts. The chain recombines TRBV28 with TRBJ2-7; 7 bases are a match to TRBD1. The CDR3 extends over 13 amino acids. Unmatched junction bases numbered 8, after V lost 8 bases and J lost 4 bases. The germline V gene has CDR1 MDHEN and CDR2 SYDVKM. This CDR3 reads CASQGTATYEQYF. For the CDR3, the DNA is TGTGCCAGCCAGGGGACAGCCACATACGAGCAGTACTTC.

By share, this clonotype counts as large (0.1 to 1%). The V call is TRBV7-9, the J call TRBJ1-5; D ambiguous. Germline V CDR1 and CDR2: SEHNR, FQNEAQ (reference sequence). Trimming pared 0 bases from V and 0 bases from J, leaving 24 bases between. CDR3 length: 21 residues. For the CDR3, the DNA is TGTGCCAGCAGCTTAGCCCCGGGATCCCGGCCCAAGGCATATAGCAATCAGCCCCAGCATTTT. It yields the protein CASSLAPGSRPKAYSNQPQHF.

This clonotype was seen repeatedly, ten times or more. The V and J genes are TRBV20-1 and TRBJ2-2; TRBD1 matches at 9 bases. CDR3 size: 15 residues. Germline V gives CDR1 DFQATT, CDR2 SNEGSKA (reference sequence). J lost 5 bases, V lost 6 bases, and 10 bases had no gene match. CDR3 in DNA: TGCAGTGCCTACGGGACAGGGAAGGTGACCGGGGAGCTGTTTTTT. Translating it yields CSAYGTGKVTGELFF.

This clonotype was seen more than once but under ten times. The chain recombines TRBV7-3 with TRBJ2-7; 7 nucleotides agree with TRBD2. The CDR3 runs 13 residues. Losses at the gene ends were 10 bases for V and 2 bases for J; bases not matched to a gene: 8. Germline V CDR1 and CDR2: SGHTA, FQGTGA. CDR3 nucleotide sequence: TGTGCCAACATACTCGGGGGGACCTACGAGCAGTACTTC. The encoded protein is CANILGGTYEQYF.

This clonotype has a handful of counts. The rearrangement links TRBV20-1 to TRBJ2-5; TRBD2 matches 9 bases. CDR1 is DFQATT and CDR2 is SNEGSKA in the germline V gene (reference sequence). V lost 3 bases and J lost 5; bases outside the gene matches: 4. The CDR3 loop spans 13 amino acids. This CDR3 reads CSARRGGLETQYF. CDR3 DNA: TGCAGTGCTAGGCGGGGGGGCCTCGAGACCCAGTACTTC.

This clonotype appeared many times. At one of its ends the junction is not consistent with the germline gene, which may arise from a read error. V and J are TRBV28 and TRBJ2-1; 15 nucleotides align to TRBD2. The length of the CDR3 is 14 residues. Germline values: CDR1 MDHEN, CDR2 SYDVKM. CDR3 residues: CASSLYGTSGGPIF. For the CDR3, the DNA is TGTGCCAGCAGTTTATATGGGACTAGCGGGGGGCCGATCTTC.

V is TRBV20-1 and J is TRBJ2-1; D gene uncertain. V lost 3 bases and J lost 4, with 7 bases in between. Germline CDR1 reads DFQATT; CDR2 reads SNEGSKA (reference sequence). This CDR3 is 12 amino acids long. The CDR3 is CSASGPYNEQFF. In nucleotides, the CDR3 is TGCAGTGCTAGCGGACCTTACAATGAGCAGTTCTTC.

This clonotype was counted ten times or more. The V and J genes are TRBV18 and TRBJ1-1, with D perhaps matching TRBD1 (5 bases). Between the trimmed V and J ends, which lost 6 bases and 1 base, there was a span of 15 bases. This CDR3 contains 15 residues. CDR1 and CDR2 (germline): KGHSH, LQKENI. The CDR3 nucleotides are TGTGCCAGCTCTCCCTCCCCCGGGGCGAACACTGAAGCTTTCTTT. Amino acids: CASSPSPGANTEAFF. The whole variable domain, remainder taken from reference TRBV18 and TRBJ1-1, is NAGVMQNPRHLVRRRGQEARLRCSPMKGHSHVYWYRQLPEEGLKFMVYLQKENIIDESGMPKERFSAEFPKEGPSILRIQQVVRGDSAAYFCASSPSPGANTEAFFGQGTRLTVV.

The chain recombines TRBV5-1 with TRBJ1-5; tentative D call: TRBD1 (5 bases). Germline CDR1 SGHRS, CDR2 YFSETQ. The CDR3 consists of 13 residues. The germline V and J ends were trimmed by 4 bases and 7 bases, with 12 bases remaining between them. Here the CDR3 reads CASSRLGGQPQHF. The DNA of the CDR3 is TGCGCCAGCAGCCGCCTTGGGGGGCAGCCCCAGCATTTT.

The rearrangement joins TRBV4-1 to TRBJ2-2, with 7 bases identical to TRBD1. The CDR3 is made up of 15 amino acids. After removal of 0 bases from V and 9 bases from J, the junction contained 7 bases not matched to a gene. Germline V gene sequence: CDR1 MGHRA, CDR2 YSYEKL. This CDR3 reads CASSQDQGEGWELFF. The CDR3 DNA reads TGCGCCAGCAGCCAAGATCAGGGGGAAGGCTGGGAGCTGTTTTTT.

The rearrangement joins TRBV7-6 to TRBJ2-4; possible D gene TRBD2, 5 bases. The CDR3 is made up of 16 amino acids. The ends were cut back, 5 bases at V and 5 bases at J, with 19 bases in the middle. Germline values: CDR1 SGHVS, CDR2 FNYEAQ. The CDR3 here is CASSHAPGRRENIQYF. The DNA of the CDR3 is TGTGCCAGCAGCCACGCTCCGGGAAGGCGGGAAAACATTCAGTACTTC.

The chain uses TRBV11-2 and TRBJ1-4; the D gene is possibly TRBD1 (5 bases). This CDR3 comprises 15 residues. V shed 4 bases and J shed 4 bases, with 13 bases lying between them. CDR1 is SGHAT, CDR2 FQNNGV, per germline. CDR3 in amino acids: CASSSLGGFNEKLFF. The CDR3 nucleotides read TGTGCCAGCAGCTCCCTGGGGGGTTTTAATGAAAAACTGTTTTTT.

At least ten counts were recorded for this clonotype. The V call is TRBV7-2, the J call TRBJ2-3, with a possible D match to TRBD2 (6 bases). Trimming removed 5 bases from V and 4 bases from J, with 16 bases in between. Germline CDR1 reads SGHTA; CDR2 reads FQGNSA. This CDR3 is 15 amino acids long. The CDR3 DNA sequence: TGTGCCAGCAGCACGAACGGGGGAGGCGCAGATACGCAGTATTTT. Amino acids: CASSTNGGGADTQYF.

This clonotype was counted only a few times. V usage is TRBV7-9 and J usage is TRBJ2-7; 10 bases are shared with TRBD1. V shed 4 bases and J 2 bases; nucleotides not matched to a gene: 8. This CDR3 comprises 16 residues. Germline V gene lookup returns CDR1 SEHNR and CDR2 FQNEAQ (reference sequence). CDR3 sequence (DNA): TGTGCCAGCAGCTCTACCGGGACAGGGGAAGCCTACGAGCAGTACTTC. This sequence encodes CASSSTGTGEAYEQYF.

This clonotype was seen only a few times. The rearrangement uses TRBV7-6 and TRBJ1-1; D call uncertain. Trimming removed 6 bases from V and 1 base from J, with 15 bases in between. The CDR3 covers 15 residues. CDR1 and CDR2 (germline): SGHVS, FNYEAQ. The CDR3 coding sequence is TGTGCCAGCAGAGTGGGGATGGGAGCGAACACTGAAGCTTTCTTT. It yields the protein CASRVGMGANTEAFF.